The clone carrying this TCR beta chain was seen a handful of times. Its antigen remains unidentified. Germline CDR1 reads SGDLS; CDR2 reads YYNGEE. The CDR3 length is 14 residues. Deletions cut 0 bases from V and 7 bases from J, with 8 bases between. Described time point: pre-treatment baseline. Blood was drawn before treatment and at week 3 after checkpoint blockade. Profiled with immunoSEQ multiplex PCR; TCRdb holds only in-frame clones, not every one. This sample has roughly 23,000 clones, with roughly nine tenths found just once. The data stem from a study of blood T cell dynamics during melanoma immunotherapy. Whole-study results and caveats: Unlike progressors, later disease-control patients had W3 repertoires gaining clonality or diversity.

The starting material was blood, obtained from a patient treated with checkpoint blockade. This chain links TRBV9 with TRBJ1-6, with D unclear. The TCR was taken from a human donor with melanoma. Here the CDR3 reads CASSVDRTNSPLHF. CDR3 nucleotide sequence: TGTGCCAGCAGCGTAGACAGAACGAATTCACCCCTCCACTTT. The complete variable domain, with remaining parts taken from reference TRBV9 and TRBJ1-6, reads DSGVTQTPKHLITATGQRVTLRCSPRSGDLSVYWYQQSLDQGLQFLIQYYNGEERAKGNILERFSAQQFPDLHSELNLSSLELGDSALYFCASSVDRTNSPLHFGNGTRLTVT.